The 8 T cell receptor beta chains below come from one sample, sequenced in a study of human T cells and chemical hapten exposure listed by TCRdb under 2021. Libraries were made using RACE. Data came from a NextSeq 500. The public reads were quality trimmed at Q25 with fastp and then assembled into clones with MiXCR by TCRdb, keeping productive beta chains. For every CDR3 protein sequence, its rows merge into one entry that carries the most common genes and DNA. The sample includes approximately 320,000 distinct CDR3 sequences, with about 5% observed a single time. The biggest ten clones account for roughly 8.2% of the sample. The time point label, as the study defines it: pre-sensitization, week 0. The treatment or condition label corresponds to: therapeutic diphenylcyclopropenone sensitization with weekly scalp DPC. The sample was whole blood, taken in connection with sensitization to the hapten diphenylcyclopropenone (DPC). The origin of the receptors is a woman aged 18-35 years with alopecia areata. Some clones in this sample may be carry-over from other donors' samples.

The chain uses TRBV18 and TRBJ1-2, with 7 bases that match TRBD1. The CDR3 loop spans 17 amino acids. The germline V gene encodes CDR1 KGHSH and CDR2 LQKENI. Germline trimming cut 3 bases from V and 7 bases from J; bases unmatched to any gene: 17. The CDR3 reads CASSPSQTGSELSGYTF. CDR3 bases: TGTGCCAGCTCACCGTCTCAGACAGGGTCGGAACTATCTGGCTACACCTTC.

This clonotype was seen a few times. In DNA form, the CDR3 reads TGCAGCGTTCGGACAGGGGGGAATTACGAGCAGTACTTC. It codes for CSVRTGGNYEQYF. The chain couples TRBV29-1 to TRBJ2-7, with 10 bases identical to TRBD1. V trimming: 5 bases; J trimming: 4 bases; junction bases outside the gene matches: 5. The germline gives CDR1 SQVTM, CDR2 ANQGSEA. The length of the CDR3 is 13 residues.

This clonotype was picked up a small number of times. The gene calls are TRBV29-1 and TRBJ2-1; 12 bases agree with TRBD2. CDR1 and CDR2 (germline): SQVTM, ANQGSEA. V was clipped by 6 bases and J by 0 bases; unmatched bases: 9. The CDR3 is made up of 17 amino acids. The DNA for the CDR3 is TGCAGCGTCGCAGGGACTAGCGGGCCCAGCTCCTACAATGAGCAGTTCTTC. Translating gives CSVAGTSGPSSYNEQFF.

This clonotype was detected ten times or more. The rearrangement uses TRBV7-2 and TRBJ2-1; no clear D gene. V lost 0 bases and J 0 bases, leaving 6 bases between the germline ends. The CDR3 is 15 amino acids. CDR1 SGHTA and CDR2 FQGNSA come from the germline V gene. CDR3 sequence: CASSLATSSYNEQFF. The CDR3 bases are TGTGCCAGCAGCTTAGCCACCAGCTCCTACAATGAGCAGTTCTTC.

This clonotype was picked up many times. The V call is TRBV27, the J call TRBJ1-6, with no clear D. Trimming stripped 8 bases from V and 6 bases from J, with 20 bases between. This CDR3 is 16 amino acids long. The germline V gene has CDR1 MNHEY and CDR2 SMNVEV (reference sequence). CDR3 amino acids: CASGSVEGRSNSPLHF. In nucleotides, the CDR3 is TGTGCCAGCGGATCGGTCGAGGGCCGAAGTAATTCACCCCTCCACTTT.

The V call is TRBV14, the J call TRBJ2-7; tentatively, D is TRBD1 or TRBD2 (5 bases each). The CDR3 runs 14 residues. V lost 3 bases and J 4 bases, leaving 13 bases between the germline ends. Germline CDR1 reads SGHDN; CDR2 reads FVKESK. CDR3 DNA sequence: TGTGCCAGCAGCCATCGGGACGGTGCTTACGAGCAGTACTTC. Protein sequence: CASSHRDGAYEQYF. Filled out from reference TRBV14 and TRBJ2-7, the complete variable domain reads EAGVTQFPSHSVIEKGQTVTLRCDPISGHDNLYWYRRVMGKEIKFLLHFVKESKQDESGMPNNRFLAERTGGTYSTLKVQPAELEDSGVYFCASSHRDGAYEQYFGPGTRLTVT.

The chain joins TRBV10-3 to TRBJ2-3; TRBD2 aligns across 8 bases. V dropped 8 bases and J dropped 5; count of bases not matched to a gene: 12. The CDR3 totals 15 residues. Per germline, CDR1 ENHRY and CDR2 SYGVKD. The CDR3 coding sequence is TGTGCCATCGGAGGACGGGGGGGGCCCGTAGATACGCAGTATTTT. This translates into CAIGGRGGPVDTQYF.

Ten or more counts support this clonotype. V and J are TRBV6-1 and TRBJ1-4, with D possibly TRBD1 on 6 matching bases. This CDR3 spans 15 amino acids. Per germline, CDR1 MNHNS and CDR2 SASEGT. Trimming stripped 6 bases from V and 8 bases from J, with 19 bases between. As DNA, the CDR3 is TGTGCCAGCAGGGAATCACAGGGAGGAGGCGAAAAACTGTTTTTT. This codes for CASRESQGGGEKLFF.